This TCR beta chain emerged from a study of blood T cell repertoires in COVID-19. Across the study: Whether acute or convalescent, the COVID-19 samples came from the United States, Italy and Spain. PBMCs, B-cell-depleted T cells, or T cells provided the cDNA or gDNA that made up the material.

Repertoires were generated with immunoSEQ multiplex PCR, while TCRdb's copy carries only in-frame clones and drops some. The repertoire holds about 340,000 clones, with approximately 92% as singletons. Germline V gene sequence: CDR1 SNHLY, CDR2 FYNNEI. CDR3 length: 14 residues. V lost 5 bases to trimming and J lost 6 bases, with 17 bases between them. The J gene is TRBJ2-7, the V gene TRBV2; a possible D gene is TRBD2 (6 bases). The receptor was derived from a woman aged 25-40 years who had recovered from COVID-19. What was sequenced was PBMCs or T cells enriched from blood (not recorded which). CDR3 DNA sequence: TGTGCCAGCAGTTCGGGACTCCCTCCGCGCGAGCAGTACTTC. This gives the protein CASSSGLPPREQYF. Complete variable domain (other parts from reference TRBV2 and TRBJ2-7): EPEVTQTPSHQVTQMGQEVILRCVPISNHLYFYWYRQILGQKVEFLVSFYNNEISEKSEIFDDQFSVERPDGSNFTLKIRSTKLEDSAMYFCASSSGLPPREQYFGPGTRLTVT.